Below, 21 T cell receptor beta chains from the same sample are listed, as sequenced in a study of response to subunit inactivated influenza vaccine (dated by TCRdb to between 2018 and 2020). The library was produced with RT-PCR. This sample was sequenced with an Illumina HiSeq 2500. The public reads were run again by TCRdb, first through fastp at Q25 and then through MiXCR, and only productive beta chains were kept. Under each unique CDR3 protein, matching rows form one entry showing the most common genes and DNA. In this sample the table shows 800,000 to 1,000,000 distinct CDR3 sequences, 21% of which occur a single time. Around 9.6% of the sample is in the top ten clones. The starting material was PBMCs from blood, obtained more than 4 days after vaccination. Every receptor here comes from a man in his fifties or sixties who received an inactivated influenza vaccine. Donor details come from another sample of the same person, matched by shared clones.

V is TRBV20-1 and J is TRBJ2-2; 11 bases align to TRBD2. The CDR3 totals 14 residues. V lost 2 bases to trimming and J lost 4 bases; unmatched junction nucleotides: 0. In germline, CDR1 is DFQATT, CDR2 SNEGSKA (reference sequence). The CDR3 loop is CSARLAGGTGELFF. DNA for the CDR3: TGCAGTGCTAGACTAGCGGGGGGCACCGGGGAGCTGTTTTTT.

CDR3 sequence: CASSPAPPGNQPQHF. CDR3 DNA: TGTGCCAGCAGCCCCGCCCCCCCGGGCAATCAGCCCCAGCATTTT. This chain connects TRBV12-3 or TRBV12-4 to TRBJ1-5, with unresolved D. The ends were cut back, 6 bases at V and 2 bases at J, with 14 bases in the middle. There are 15 residues in the CDR3.

This clonotype appeared a few times. Here the CDR3 reads CASSFRQGHYEQYF. CDR3 sequence (DNA): TGTGCCAGCAGCTTTAGACAGGGGCACTACGAGCAGTACTTC. The chain couples TRBV7-2 to TRBJ2-7, with 8 nucleotides matching TRBD1. The CDR3 has 14 residues. Germline-derived CDR1 and CDR2 are SGHTA and FQGNSA. V gave up 3 bases and J gave up 3 bases; unmatched junction bases: 4.

At least ten counts were recorded for this clonotype. The rearrangement uses TRBV20-1 and TRBJ1-1, with a possible D match to TRBD1 (6 bases). The CDR3 extends over 14 amino acids. The V and J ends lost 6 bases and 2 bases respectively, with 16 bases between them. From germline, CDR1 is DFQATT and CDR2 SNEGSKA (reference sequence). The CDR3 coding sequence is TGCAGTGCCAGGATGACAGGAGTAAACACTGAAGCTTTCTTT. Translating it yields CSARMTGVNTEAFF.

This clonotype was seen just once. CDR3 sequence reads: CASRKRGETDTQYF. CDR3 DNA sequence: TGTGCCAGCAGGAAGCGGGGGGAAACAGATACGCAGTATTTT. The V call is TRBV3-1, the J call TRBJ2-3, with 9 bases lining up with TRBD2. Germline CDR1 LGHDT, CDR2 YNNKEL (reference sequence). This CDR3 region has 14 residues. After removal of 6 bases from V and 3 bases from J, the junction contained 4 bases not matched to a gene.

The chain recombines TRBV13 with TRBJ2-1; D may match TRBD1 or TRBD2 (5 bases each). Germline-derived CDR1 and CDR2 are PRHDT and FYEKMQ (reference sequence). Trimming took 5 bases from V and 1 from J, leaving 15 bases between them. The CDR3 covers 16 residues. The CDR3 DNA follows: TGTGCCAGCAGCAATCCCGGGACGGTTTCCTACAATGAGCAGTTCTTC. This encodes CASSNPGTVSYNEQFF.

The genes are TRBV30 and TRBJ2-5; possibly TRBD1 or TRBD2 for D (6 bases each). The V gene's germline CDR1 is GTSNPN and CDR2 SVGIG (reference sequence). The CDR3 is 15 amino acids. V lost 0 bases and J 1 base, leaving 12 bases between the germline ends. The CDR3 DNA sequence: TGTGCCTGGAGTGTAACCGGGGGCGGCCAAGAGACCCAGTACTTC. Translating gives CAWSVTGGGQETQYF. The entire variable domain, with the rest obtained from reference TRBV30 and TRBJ2-5, is as follows: SQTIHQWPATLVQPVGSPLSLECTVEGTSNPNLYWYRQAAGRGLQLLFYSVGIGQISSEVPQNLSASRPQDRQFILSSKKLLLSDSGFYLCAWSVTGGGQETQYFGPGTRLLVL.

This clonotype showed up just a few times. The rearrangement uses TRBV11-2 and TRBJ1-1, with a tentative D call TRBD1 (5 bases). The CDR3 runs 13 residues. Germline loops: CDR1 SGHAT, CDR2 FQNNGV. V lost 2 bases and J 7 bases, leaving 11 bases between the germline ends. The CDR3 bases are TGTGCCAGCAGCTTAACGCAGGGAGTTGAAGCTTTCTTT. Translation gives CASSLTQGVEAFF.

The chain couples TRBV7-6 to TRBJ2-5, with D hard to call. This CDR3 is built from 12 residues. Germline lookup yields CDR1 SGHVS and CDR2 FNYEAQ. With 5 bases removed from V and 5 bases from J, the gap between germline ends came to 9 bases. The DNA of the CDR3 is TGTGCCAGCAGCGTACACTTGGAGACCCAGTACTTC. Amino acids: CASSVHLETQYF.

This clonotype was counted a few times. The CDR3, as DNA: TGTGCCAGCAGCCGACTAGCGGGGTCCAACACAGATACGCAGTATTTT. It translates to CASSRLAGSNTDTQYF. The V call is TRBV7-2, the J call TRBJ2-3, with 11 bases aligning to TRBD2. This CDR3 comprises 16 residues. Germline CDR1 reads SGHTA; CDR2 reads FQGNSA. J gave up 2 bases and V 5 bases, and 6 bases lay outside the gene matches.

This clonotype was counted only a few times. The V call is TRBV4-2, the J call TRBJ2-7, with 9 bases that match TRBD1. The CDR3 covers 14 residues. V gave up 2 bases and J gave up 4 bases; unmatched junction bases: 3. Germline assignment: CDR1 LGHNA and CDR2 YNFKEQ. CDR3 sequence reads: CASSQRDRDYEQYF. The CDR3 DNA is TGTGCCAGCAGCCAACGGGACAGGGATTACGAGCAGTACTTC.

The chain is built from TRBV24-1 and TRBJ2-2; the match to TRBD1 covers 8 bases. CDR3 length: 16 amino acids. Looked up from germline, CDR1 is KGHDR and CDR2 is SFDVKD. V lost 1 base to trimming and J lost 7 bases; unmatched junction nucleotides: 7. CDR3 coding DNA: TGTGCCACCAGTGATTTTAAGGACAGGGCCGGCGGGGAGCTGTTTTTT. Protein sequence: CATSDFKDRAGGELFF.

This rearrangement joins TRBV7-9 to TRBJ2-2; D is unclear. The CDR3 has 12 residues. From germline, CDR1 is SEHNR and CDR2 FQNEAQ (reference sequence). The ends were cut back, 5 bases at V and 6 bases at J, with 7 bases in the middle. In DNA, the CDR3 is TGTGCCAGCAGCCCAACAGCCGGGGAGCTGTTTTTT. It translates to CASSPTAGELFF.

J is TRBJ2-3 and V is TRBV7-2; maybe TRBD1 (5 bases). Germline CDR1 reads SGHTA; CDR2 reads FQGNSA. CDR3 length: 14 residues. V was pared by 8 bases and J by 4 bases, with 16 bases between. CDR3 bases: TGTGCCAGCTCTTTAGGGGTGGGGCCAGATACGCAGTATTTT. It yields the protein CASSLGVGPDTQYF.

The rearrangement joins TRBV28 to TRBJ2-7; D gene ambiguous. The CDR3 has 17 amino acids. Germline loops: CDR1 MDHEN, CDR2 SYDVKM. Trimming stripped 6 bases from V and 0 bases from J, with 21 bases between. CDR3 bases: TGTGCCAGCAGCCTGGCGATTGGGTTAAGGAGCTCCTACGAGCAGTACTTC. Protein: CASSLAIGLRSSYEQYF.

The chain uses TRBV7-2 and TRBJ2-7; the D gene is possibly TRBD2 (5 bases). V dropped 0 bases and J dropped 4 bases, with 10 bases sitting between them. This CDR3 has 14 amino acids. Germline CDR1 SGHTA, CDR2 FQGNSA. This CDR3 is CASSLAPGWYEQYF. The CDR3 DNA is TGTGCCAGCAGCTTAGCTCCGGGGTGGTACGAGCAGTACTTC.

In its sample, this clonotype was seen a few times. The chain is built from TRBV7-2 and TRBJ2-3; D uncertain. V was pared by 1 base and J by 4 bases, with 12 bases between. Germline V gene data show CDR1 as SGHTA and CDR2 as FQGNSA. This CDR3 has 15 amino acids. In DNA form, the CDR3 reads TGTGCCAGCAGCTTAGTAGGGTCTGGCGCAGATACGCAGTATTTT. This encodes CASSLVGSGADTQYF.

The CDR3 sequence is CASRSSGSGGTGELFF. The DNA of the CDR3 is TGTGCCAGCAGATCCAGCGGGAGCGGGGGCACCGGGGAGCTGTTTTTT. The V gene is TRBV9, the J gene TRBJ2-2; 8 bases align to TRBD2. Trimming at V came to 5 bases and at J to 4 bases, leaving 10 bases not matched to a gene. The CDR3 is 16 residues long. In germline, CDR1 is SGDLS, CDR2 YYNGEE.

This rearrangement joins TRBV11-2 to TRBJ2-1; 9 nucleotides line up with TRBD2. With V trimmed by 4 bases and J by 4 bases, 8 bases remained unmatched. The V gene's germline CDR1 is SGHAT and CDR2 FQNNGV. The CDR3 length is 16 residues. As DNA, the CDR3 is TGTGCCAGCAGCTCGAAGACTAGCGGTACATACAATGAGCAGTTCTTC. Its translation: CASSSKTSGTYNEQFF.

This clonotype showed up just a few times. The chain combines TRBV20-1 with TRBJ2-3; D is unclear. The germline gives CDR1 DFQATT, CDR2 SNEGSKA (reference sequence). V was clipped by 0 bases and J by 5 bases, with 6 bases between them. The CDR3 covers 12 residues. The CDR3 spells CSARDQIDTQYF. The DNA for the CDR3 is TGCAGTGCTAGAGATCAAATAGATACGCAGTATTTT.

This clonotype showed up many times. The chain combines TRBV20-1 with TRBJ2-7; no definite D call. Trimming removed 1 base from V and 0 bases from J, with 16 bases in between. The V gene's germline CDR1 is DFQATT and CDR2 SNEGSKA (reference sequence). The CDR3 totals 16 residues. The CDR3 reads CSARVRDGRSSYEQYF. The CDR3 bases are TGCAGTGCTAGAGTCCGCGATGGTCGGAGCTCCTACGAGCAGTACTTC.